The sequence of this TCR beta chain was determined in a study of T cell changes during pregnancy in multiple sclerosis. TCRdb's copy holds only in-frame clones and misses some; the assay was immunoSEQ multiplex PCR. The sample has roughly 60,000 clones; 91% are singletons. This clone has only one observation. Germline V CDR1 and CDR2: KGHSH, LQKENI. The CDR3 contains 15 residues. The ends were cut back, 4 bases at V and 5 bases at J, with 15 bases in the middle. The sequence was obtained from a female donor with multiple sclerosis, enrolled in a pregnancy study. Sequenced here: CD4+ T cells from peripheral blood mononuclear cells, sampled in the first trimester of pregnancy. V is TRBV18 and J is TRBJ1-5, with D possibly matching TRBD1 (6 bases). The DNA of the CDR3 is TGTGCCAGCTCACAAGACAGGTCCCACTATCAGCCCCAGCATTTT. Its translation: CASSQDRSHYQPQHF.